The entry below describes one TCR beta chain. The sample belongs to a study of blood T cell repertoires in COVID-19. In the original analysis: It was from reference gene primer amplification that nucleated cell counts were estimated. Measured with immunoSEQ multiplex PCR; TCRdb has only the in-frame clones, and not every one. V and J calls plus clone size are reproduced from that table; the DNA served to infer D and trimming. Of fewer than 350,000 clones detected, more than 80% appear once; the ten largest clones hold approximately 4%. Those who participated ranged in age from roughly 18 to 90 years and resided in about two dozen US areas. The CDR3 consists of 14 residues. V was cut by 3 bases and J by 0 bases, with 8 bases left in between. Germline V lookup: CDR1 SGHNT, CDR2 YYREEE (reference sequence).

This receptor was taken from a woman in her twenties or thirties with acute COVID-19. Specimen: PBMCs or T cells enriched from blood (not recorded which). This chain uses TRBV5-4 with TRBJ2-3, with D unclear. In nucleotides, the CDR3 is TGTGCCAGCAGCTCAGTTGCTAGCACAGATACGCAGTATTTT. Protein sequence: CASSSVASTDTQYF.